The TCR beta chain under discussion was sequenced for a study of cytomegalovirus exposure and HLA in healthy donors. Whole-study findings and limits: Of the V segments, some could not be distinguished, including TRBV6-2 and TRBV6-3, and were excluded.

Both 60 Vbeta primers and 13 Jbeta primers went into the PCR. TCRdb keeps only in-frame clones here, not all; method: immunoSEQ multiplex PCR. The sample contains some 110,000 clones, roughly an eighth of which appear only once. This clone appeared a few times. Antigen unknown. V was pared by 3 bases and J by 4 bases, with 12 bases between. The length of the CDR3 is 14 residues. The V gene's germline CDR1 is LNHDA and CDR2 SQIVND (reference sequence). V is TRBV19 and J is TRBJ1-1; D possibly corresponds to TRBD1 (5 bases). This sequence originates from a man aged 35 to 55 in good health and CMV-seropositive. Material: PBMCs. CDR3 bases: TGTGCCAGTAGTATGGGCCAGGGTGGCACTGAAGCTTTCTTT. It is translated as CASSMGQGGTEAFF. Drawing the rest from reference TRBV19 and TRBJ1-1, the complete variable domain is DGGITQSPKYLFRKEGQNVTLSCEQNLNHDAMYWYRQDPGQGLRLIYYSQIVNDFQKGDIAEGYSVSREKKESFPLTVTSAQKNPTAFYLCASSMGQGGTEAFFGQGTRLTVV.